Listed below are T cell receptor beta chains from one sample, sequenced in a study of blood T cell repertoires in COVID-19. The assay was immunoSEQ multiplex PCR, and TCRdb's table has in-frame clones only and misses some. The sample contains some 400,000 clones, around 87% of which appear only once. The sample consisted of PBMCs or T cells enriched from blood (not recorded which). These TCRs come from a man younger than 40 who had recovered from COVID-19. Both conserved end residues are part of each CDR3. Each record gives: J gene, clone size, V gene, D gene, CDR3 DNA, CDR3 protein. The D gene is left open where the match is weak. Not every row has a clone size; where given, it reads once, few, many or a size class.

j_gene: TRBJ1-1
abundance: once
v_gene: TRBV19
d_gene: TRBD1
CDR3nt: TGTGCCAGTAGTATAGGAGGGGGGAGCAGGGGGCGAACTCTACTATTT
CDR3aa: CASSIGGGSRGRTLLF

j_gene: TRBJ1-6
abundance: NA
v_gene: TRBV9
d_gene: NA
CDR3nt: TGTGCCAGCAGCGTAGGAGGAGGGGTCTCTTCACCCCTCCACTTT
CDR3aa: CASSVGGGVSSPLHF

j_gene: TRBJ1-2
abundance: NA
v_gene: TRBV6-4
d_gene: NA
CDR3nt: TGTGCCAGCAGTGCGGAGACAGGTTCTAACTATGGCTACACCTTC
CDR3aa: CASSAETGSNYGYTF

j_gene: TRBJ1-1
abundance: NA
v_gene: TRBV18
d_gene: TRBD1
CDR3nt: TGTGCCAGCTCACCACGGCGGACAGGAGGTACTGAAGCTTTCTTT
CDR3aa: CASSPRRTGGTEAFF

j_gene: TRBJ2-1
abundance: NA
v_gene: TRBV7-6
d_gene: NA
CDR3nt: TGTGCCAGCAGCTTATTAGTGGGGCGAACATACAATGAGCAGTTCTTC
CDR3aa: CASSLLVGRTYNEQFF

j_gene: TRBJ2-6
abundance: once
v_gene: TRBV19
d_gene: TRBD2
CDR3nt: TGTGCCAGTGCGGGGGGCCATGGTGGGGCCAACGTCCTGACTTTC
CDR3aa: CASAGGHGGANVLTF

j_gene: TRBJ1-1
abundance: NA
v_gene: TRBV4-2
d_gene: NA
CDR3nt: TGTGCCAGCACTACGGACAGCATGAACACTGAAGCTTTCTTT
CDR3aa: CASTTDSMNTEAFF

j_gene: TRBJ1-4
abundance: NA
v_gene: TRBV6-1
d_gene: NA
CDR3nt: TGTGCCAGCAGTGAGTGGGCACCTGCAACTAATGAAAAACTGTTTTTT
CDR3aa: CASSEWAPATNEKLFF

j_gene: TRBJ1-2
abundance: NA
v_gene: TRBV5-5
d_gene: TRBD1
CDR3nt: TGTGCCAGCAGCTTGCAAGGACAGGGGTTCTATGGCTACACCTTC
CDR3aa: CASSLQGQGFYGYTF

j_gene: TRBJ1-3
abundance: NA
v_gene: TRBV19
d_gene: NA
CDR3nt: TGTGCCAGTAGTGTACAGGCTCTCTCTGGAAACACCATATATTTT
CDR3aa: CASSVQALSGNTIYF

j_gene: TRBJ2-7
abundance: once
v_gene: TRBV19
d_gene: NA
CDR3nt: TGTGCCAGCAGTATTCGGGACTTGCACGAGCAGTACTTC
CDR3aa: CASSIRDLHEQYF

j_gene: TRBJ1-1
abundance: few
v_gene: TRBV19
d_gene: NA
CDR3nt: TGTGCCAGTAGTATGCCCCGAGTAGCGAACACTGAAGCTTTCTTT
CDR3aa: CASSMPRVANTEAFF

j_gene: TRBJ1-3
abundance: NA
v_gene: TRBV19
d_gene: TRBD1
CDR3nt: TGTGCCAGTAACGTGGACAGGCCGAGCTCTGGAAACACCATATATTTT
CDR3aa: CASNVDRPSSGNTIYF

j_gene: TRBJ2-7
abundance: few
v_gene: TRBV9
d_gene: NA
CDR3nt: TGTGCCAGCAGCGTAGATAGGGCGGGGGAGCAGTACTTC
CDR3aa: CASSVDRAGEQYF

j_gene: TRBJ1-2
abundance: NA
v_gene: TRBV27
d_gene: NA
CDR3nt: TGTGCCAGCACCCCCAGTGATGGCTACACCTTC
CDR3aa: CASTPSDGYTF

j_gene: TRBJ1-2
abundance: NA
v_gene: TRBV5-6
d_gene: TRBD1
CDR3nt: TGTGCCAGCAGCTTGGACACAGGGGGCATAGGCTACACCTTC
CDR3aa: CASSLDTGGIGYTF

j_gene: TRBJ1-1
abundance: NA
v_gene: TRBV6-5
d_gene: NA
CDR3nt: TGTGCCAGCAGTCGAGGCGATTTGAACACTGAAGCTTTCTTT
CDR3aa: CASSRGDLNTEAFF

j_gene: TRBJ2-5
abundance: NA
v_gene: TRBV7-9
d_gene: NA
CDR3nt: TGTGCCAGCAGCTCCTTCGGGGTGGGGAATCAAGAGACCCAGTACTTC
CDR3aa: CASSSFGVGNQETQYF

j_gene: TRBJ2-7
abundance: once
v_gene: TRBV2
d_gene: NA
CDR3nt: TGTGCCAGCAGTACAGAAGGTTACGAGCAGTACTTC
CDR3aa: CASSTEGYEQYF

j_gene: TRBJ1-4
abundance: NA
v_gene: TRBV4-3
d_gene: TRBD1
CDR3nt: TGCGCCAGCAGCCAAGGGACAGGGAGGGAAAAACTGTTTTTT
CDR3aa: CASSQGTGREKLFF

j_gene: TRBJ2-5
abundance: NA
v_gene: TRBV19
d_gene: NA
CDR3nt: TGTGCCAGTAGTGAAACCGGGACTGAGACCCAGTACTTC
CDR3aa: CASSETGTETQYF

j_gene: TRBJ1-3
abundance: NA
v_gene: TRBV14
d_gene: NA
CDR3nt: TGTGCCACAGGGTACTCTGGAAACACCATATATTTT
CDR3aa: CATGYSGNTIYF